These 2 T cell receptor beta chains were sequenced from one sample in a study of response to subunit inactivated influenza vaccine. From the RT-PCR reads, TCRdb called clonotypes with MiXCR, one entry per CDR3 protein. Among about 520,000 distinct CDR3 sequences, around 25% were seen once, and the ten largest hold approximately 1.9%. Here the sequenced sample was CD4+ T cells sorted from PBMCs, taken 5 days after vaccination. These receptors were collected from a middle-aged man who received an inactivated influenza vaccine.

V usage is TRBV10-3 and J usage is TRBJ2-7, with unresolved D. V lost 11 bases and J 4 bases, leaving 12 bases between the germline ends. In germline, CDR1 is ENHRY, CDR2 SYGVKD. The CDR3 contains 11 residues. CDR3 sequence (DNA): TGTGCCTTAAAGGCGTTGTACGAGCAGTACTTC. Amino acid sequence: CALKALYEQYF.

The J gene is TRBJ1-1, the V gene TRBV29-1; 9 nucleotides agree with TRBD1. Per the germline V gene, CDR1 is SQVTM and CDR2 is ANQGSEA. V shed 6 bases and J 1 base; nucleotides not matched to a gene: 9. The CDR3 has 15 residues. For the CDR3, the DNA is TGCAGCGTAGCCGGGACAGGGAACGGGAACACTGAAGCTTTCTTT. This sequence encodes CSVAGTGNGNTEAFF. Combining the CDR3 with reference TRBV29-1 and TRBJ1-1 gives the whole variable domain SAVISQKPSRDICQRGTSLTIQCQVDSQVTMMFWYRQQPGQSLTLIATANQGSEATYESGFVIDKFPISRPNLTFSTLTVSNMSPEDSSIYLCSVAGTGNGNTEAFFGQGTRLTVV.